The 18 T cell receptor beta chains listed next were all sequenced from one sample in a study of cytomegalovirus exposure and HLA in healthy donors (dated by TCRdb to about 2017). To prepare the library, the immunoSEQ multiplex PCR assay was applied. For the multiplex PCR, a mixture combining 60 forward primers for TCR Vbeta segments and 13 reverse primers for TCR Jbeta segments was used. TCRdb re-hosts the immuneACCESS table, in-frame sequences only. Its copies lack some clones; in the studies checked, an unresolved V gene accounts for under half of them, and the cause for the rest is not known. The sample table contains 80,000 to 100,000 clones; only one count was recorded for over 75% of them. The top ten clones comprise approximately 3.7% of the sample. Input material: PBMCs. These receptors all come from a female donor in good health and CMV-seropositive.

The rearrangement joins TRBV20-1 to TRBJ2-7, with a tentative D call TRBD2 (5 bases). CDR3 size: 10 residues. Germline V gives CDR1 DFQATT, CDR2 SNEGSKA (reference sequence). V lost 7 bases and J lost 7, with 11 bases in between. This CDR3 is CSGRLMEQYF. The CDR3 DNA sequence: TGCAGTGGTCGACTAATGGAGCAGTACTTC.

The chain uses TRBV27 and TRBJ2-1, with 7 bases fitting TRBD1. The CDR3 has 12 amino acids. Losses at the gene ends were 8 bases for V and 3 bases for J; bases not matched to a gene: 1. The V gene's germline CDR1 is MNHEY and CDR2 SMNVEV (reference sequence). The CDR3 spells CASGDSYNEQFF. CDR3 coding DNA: TGTGCCAGCGGGGACAGCTACAATGAGCAGTTCTTC.

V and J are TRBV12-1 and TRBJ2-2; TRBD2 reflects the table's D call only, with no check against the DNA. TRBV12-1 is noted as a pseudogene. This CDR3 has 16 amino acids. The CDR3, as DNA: TGTGCCAGCAGCCCTGGACTAGCGGGAGGTGCCGGGGAGCTGTTTTTT. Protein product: CASSPGLAGGAGELFF.

CDR3 coding DNA: TGTGCCAGCAGTTACTCGACGGGAAGGGCTGGCTACACCTTC. Amino acids: CASSYSTGRAGYTF. The chain links TRBV6-5 to TRBJ1-2; unclear D gene. The CDR3 runs 14 residues. The germline V gene encodes CDR1 MNHEY and CDR2 SVGAGI. Between the trimmed V and J ends, which lost 0 bases and 7 bases, there was a span of 12 bases.

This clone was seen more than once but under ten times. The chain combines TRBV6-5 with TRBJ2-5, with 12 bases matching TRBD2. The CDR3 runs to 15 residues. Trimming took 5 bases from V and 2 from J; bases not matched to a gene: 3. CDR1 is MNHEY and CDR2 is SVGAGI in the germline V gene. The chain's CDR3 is CASSALAGGQETQYF. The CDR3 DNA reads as TGTGCCAGCAGTGCACTAGCGGGGGGACAAGAGACCCAGTACTTC.

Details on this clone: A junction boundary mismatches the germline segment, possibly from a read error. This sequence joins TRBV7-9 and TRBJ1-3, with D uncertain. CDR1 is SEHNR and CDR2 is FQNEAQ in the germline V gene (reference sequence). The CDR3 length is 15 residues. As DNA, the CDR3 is TGTTCCAGCAGCTCACTGGGCGCCTCTGGAAACACCATATATTTT. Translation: CSSSSLGASGNTIYF.

CDR3 nucleotide sequence: TGTGCCAGCAGCTTAGCTGACAGGTCGAACTACGAGCAGTACTTC. Translation: CASSLADRSNYEQYF. The J gene is TRBJ2-7, the V gene TRBV7-9, with D possibly being TRBD1 (6 bases). CDR3 length: 15 residues. V gave up 0 bases and J gave up 3 bases, with 12 bases separating them. From germline, CDR1 is SEHNR and CDR2 FQNEAQ (reference sequence).

The chain's CDR3 is CASSEGLAAFNEQFF. The CDR3 coding sequence is TGTGCCAGCAGTGAGGGACTAGCGGCCTTCAATGAGCAGTTCTTC. The chain uses TRBV6-1 and TRBJ2-1; 11 positions match TRBD2. The CDR3 extends over 15 amino acids. With 3 bases clipped from V and 6 bases from J, the junction kept 4 bases outside the gene matches. CDR1 and CDR2 (germline): MNHNS, SASEGT.

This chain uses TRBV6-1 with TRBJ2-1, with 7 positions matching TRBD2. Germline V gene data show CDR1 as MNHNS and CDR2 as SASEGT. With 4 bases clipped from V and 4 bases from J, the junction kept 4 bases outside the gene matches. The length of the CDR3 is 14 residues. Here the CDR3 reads CASSARESYNEQFF. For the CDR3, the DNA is TGTGCCAGCAGTGCGCGGGAGTCGTACAATGAGCAGTTCTTC.

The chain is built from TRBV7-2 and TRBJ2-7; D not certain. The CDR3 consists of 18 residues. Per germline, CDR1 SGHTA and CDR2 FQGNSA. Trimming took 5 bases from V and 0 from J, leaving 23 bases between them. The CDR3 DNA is TGTGCCAGCAGCAACCAACCCGGTAGACACTCGACCTCCTACGAGCAGTACTTC. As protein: CASSNQPGRHSTSYEQYF.

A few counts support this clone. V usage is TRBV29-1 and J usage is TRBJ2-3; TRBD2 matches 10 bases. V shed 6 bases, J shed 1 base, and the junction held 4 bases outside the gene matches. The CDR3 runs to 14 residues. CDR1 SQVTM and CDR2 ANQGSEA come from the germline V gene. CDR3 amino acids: CSVALAGGTDTQYF. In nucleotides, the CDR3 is TGCAGCGTGGCCCTAGCGGGAGGCACAGATACGCAGTATTTT.

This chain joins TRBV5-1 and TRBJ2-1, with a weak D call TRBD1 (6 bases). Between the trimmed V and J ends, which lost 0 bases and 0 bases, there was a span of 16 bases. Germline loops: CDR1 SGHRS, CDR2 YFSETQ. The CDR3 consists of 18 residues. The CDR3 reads CASSLVMGRGYSYNEQFF. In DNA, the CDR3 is TGCGCCAGCAGCTTGGTTATGGGAAGGGGGTACTCCTACAATGAGCAGTTCTTC.

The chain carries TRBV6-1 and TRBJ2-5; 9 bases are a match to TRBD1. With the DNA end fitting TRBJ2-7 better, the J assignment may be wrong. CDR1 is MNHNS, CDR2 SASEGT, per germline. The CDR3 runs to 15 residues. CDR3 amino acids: CASSEGTGFSYEQYF. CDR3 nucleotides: TGTGCCAGCAGTGAGGGGACAGGGTTCTCCTACGAGCAGTACTTC.

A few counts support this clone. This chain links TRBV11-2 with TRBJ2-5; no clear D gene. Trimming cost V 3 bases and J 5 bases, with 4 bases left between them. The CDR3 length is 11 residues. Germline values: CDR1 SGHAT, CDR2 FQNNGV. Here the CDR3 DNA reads TGTGCCAGCAGCTTTAGTGAGACCCAGTACTTC. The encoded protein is CASSFSETQYF.

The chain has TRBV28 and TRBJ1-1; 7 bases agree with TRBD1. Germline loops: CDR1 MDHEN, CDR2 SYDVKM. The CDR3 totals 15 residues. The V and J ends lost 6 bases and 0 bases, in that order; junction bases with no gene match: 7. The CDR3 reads CASSVRGTVNTEAFF. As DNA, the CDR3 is TGTGCCAGCAGCGTCAGAGGGACAGTGAACACTGAAGCTTTCTTT.

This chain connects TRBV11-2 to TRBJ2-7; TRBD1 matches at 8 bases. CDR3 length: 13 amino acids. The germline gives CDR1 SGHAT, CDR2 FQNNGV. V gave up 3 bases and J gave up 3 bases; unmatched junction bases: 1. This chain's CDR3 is CASSFGTGYEQYF. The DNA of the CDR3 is TGTGCCAGCAGCTTCGGGACAGGCTACGAGCAGTACTTC.

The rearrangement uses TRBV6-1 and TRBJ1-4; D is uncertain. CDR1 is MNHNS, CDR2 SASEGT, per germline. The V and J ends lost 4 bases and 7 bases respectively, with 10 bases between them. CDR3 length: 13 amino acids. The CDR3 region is CASSVSAGEKLFF. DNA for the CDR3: TGTGCCAGCAGTGTTTCGGCGGGTGAAAAACTGTTTTTT.

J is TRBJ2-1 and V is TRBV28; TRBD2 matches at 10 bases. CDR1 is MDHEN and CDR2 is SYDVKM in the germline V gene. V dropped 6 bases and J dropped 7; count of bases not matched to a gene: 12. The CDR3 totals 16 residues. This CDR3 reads CASRGGSGRRMNEQFF. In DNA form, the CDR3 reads TGTGCCAGCAGAGGGGGTAGCGGGAGGAGGATGAATGAGCAGTTCTTC. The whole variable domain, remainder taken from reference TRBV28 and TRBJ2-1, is DVKVTQSSRYLVKRTGEKVFLECVQDMDHENMFWYRQDPGLGLRLIYFSYDVKMKEKGDIPEGYSVSREKKERFSLILESASTNQTSMYLCASRGGSGRRMNEQFFGPGTRLTVL.